This entry features one TCR beta chain sequence. As yet, its antigen is unknown. This entry comes from a study of immune evolution from preneoplasia to lung adenocarcinoma. Turning to the study itself: HLA loss of heterozygosity: around 6.5% AIS, about 15% MIA, about 35% ADC, none AAH. Broader study findings: Later-stage lesions seemingly showed higher T cell density and diversity than normal lung. Top clone frequencies peaked in normal lung, apparently declining through invasive adenocarcinoma.

The repertoire was sequenced with immunoSEQ multiplex PCR; TCRdb's copy has only in-frame clones and lacks some. The sample has around 20,000 clones, about 71% seen once; the top ten hold roughly 5.3%. This CDR3 comprises 12 residues. Germline V CDR1 and CDR2: GTSNPN, SVGIG (reference sequence). The junction had 4 bases not matched to a gene; V was cut back by 2 bases and J by 9 bases. Histologic diagnosis was independently verified by two lung pathologists. The chain combines TRBV30 with TRBJ1-2; 9 bases line up with TRBD1. Sequencing was performed on FFPE invasive lung adenocarcinoma tissue. This clonotype originated in a person between 55 and 69 years old with lung adenocarcinoma. CDR3 nucleotides: TGTGCCTGGAGTACCGGGACAGGGAGCTACACCTTC. Translated, it gives CAWSTGTGSYTF.